The T cell receptor (beta chain) described here comes from a study of T cell repertoires in cytomegalovirus infection (dated by TCRdb to about 2019). Context from the whole study: Donor HLA type was relevant to the analysis, as public TCR beta signatures indicated carriage of CMV infection together with the matching HLA type. General conclusions and limits of the study: In the ex vivo response, HLA-C-restricted CMV-specific TCR beta clonotypes were dominant, and in two of eight donors the single most frequent clonotype came from this HLA-C-restricted group. Carriers of CMV infection plus the relevant HLA type were discriminated by the cumulative frequency of public TCR beta family members in the study cohort and in an independent approximately 360-donor cohort.

Comments on this clonotype: The antigen it recognizes is unknown. No much larger clone exists at a distance of one base, and base qualities are not known.

TCRdb lists the instrument as Illumina HiSeq 1500. The public sequencing data were trimmed at Q25 with fastp and processed into clonotypes with MiXCR by TCRdb, which kept only in-frame beta chains. Entries are consolidated by CDR3 protein sequence, retaining the most common genes and DNA. This sample holds roughly 760,000 distinct CDR3 sequences; under 40% were observed only once. Around 2.8% of the sample is taken by the ten largest. The sequence came from a human donor in good health (CMV status not recorded). Some clones in this sample may be carry-over from other donors' samples. Sequencing was performed on PBMCs.

Read as DNA, the sequence is TGTGCCAGCAGCCTAGCGGGGCGAAACACAGATACGCAGTATTTT. The resulting protein is CASSLAGRNTDTQYF. The chain is made from TRBV7-3 and TRBJ2-3; a stretch of 9 junction bases matches TRBD2. Counted from cysteine to phenylalanine, this CDR3 has 15 amino acids. CDR3 DNA only is kept here, 45 bases in frame from base 1. For this chain, trimming is 5 bases at the V end and 2 bases at the J end, and the number of junction bases without a gene match is 5. The germline V gene sets CDR1 to SGHTA and CDR2 to FQGTGA.